Listed below are T cell receptor beta chains from one sample, sequenced in a study of blood T cell repertoires in COVID-19. Data came from immunoSEQ multiplex PCR; TCRdb stores just in-frame clones and leaves some out. The data contain around 70,000 clones, around 90% of them singletons. The source material was peripheral blood. These TCRs come from a woman at least 80 years old with active or convalescent COVID-19. CDR3s include the opening cysteine and the closing phenylalanine or tryptophan. D genes are given only for firm matches.

j_call v_call d_call cdr3_nt cdr3_aa
TRBJ1-1 TRBV5-1 TRBD1 TGCGCCAGCAGCGGGAACCCGGGACAGGGGGCCGGGACTGAAGCTTTCTTT CASSGNPGQGAGTEAFF
TRBJ1-5 TRBV13 - TGTGCCAGCAGCTTTAATAGCAATCAGCCCCAGCATTTT CASSFNSNQPQHF
TRBJ1-5 TRBV7-8 - TGTGCCAGCAGCTTAGGCGGGTGGGGGACTCGGGATCAGCCCCAGCATTTT CASSLGGWGTRDQPQHF
TRBJ1-1 TRBV2 TRBD1 TGTGCCAGCAGTGTCCCGGGACAGGGGGGAAAGGGGAACACTGAAGCTTTCTTT CASSVPGQGGKGNTEAFF
TRBJ2-7 TRBV6-5 - TGTGCCAGCAGTTCGGAGGCCTACGAGCAGTACTTC CASSSEAYEQYF
TRBJ2-5 TRBV3-1/TRBV3-2 - TGTGCCAGCAGCCAAGCCGGGGAGACCCAGTACTTC CASSQAGETQYF
TRBJ1-1 TRBV5-1 TRBD1 TGCGCCAGCAGCGCACAGGGGGCGCGGGAGGCTGCTTTCTTT CASSAQGAREAAFF
TRBJ2-3 TRBV30 - TGTGCCTGGAGTGTTTCGGGTGGTGCAGATACGCAGTATTTT CAWSVSGGADTQYF
TRBJ2-7 TRBV27 TRBD2 TGTGCCAGCAGTGCCTTGGGCAGCGGGGCCAACGAGCAGTACTTC CASSALGSGANEQYF
TRBJ1-2 TRBV7-2 TRBD1 TGTGCCAGCAGCATACAGGGGGCAGAAAGCTATGGCTACACCTTC CASSIQGAESYGYTF